The rows below give T cell receptor beta chains drawn from one sample of a study of blood T cell repertoires in COVID-19. The table came from immunoSEQ multiplex PCR; TCRdb's copy has only in-frame clones and leaves some out. Of under 500,000 clones detected, approximately 90% appear once; the ten largest clones hold about 4.3%. The sample consisted of peripheral blood. The receptors were gathered from a woman in her twenties or thirties with acute or convalescent COVID-19. CDR3s include the opening cysteine and the closing phenylalanine or tryptophan. D genes are given only for firm matches. Clone size appears in some rows only: once, few, many, or a class for an expanded clone.

J: TRBJ1-1
D: .
V: TRBV5-4
size: .
CDR3: CASSLKSGVLNTEAFF
DNA: TGTGCCAGCAGCTTGAAGTCGGGGGTGTTGAACACTGAAGCTTTCTTT

J: TRBJ1-2
D: .
V: TRBV28
size: .
CDR3: CASRNGDSMGGYTF
DNA: TGTGCCAGCAGGAACGGAGATTCAATGGGTGGCTACACCTTC

J: TRBJ1-4
D: TRBD1
V: TRBV7-2
size: .
CDR3: CASSTRGHGKEKLFF
DNA: TGTGCCAGCAGCACCAGGGGGCATGGGAAAGAAAAACTGTTTTTT

J: TRBJ1-1
D: .
V: TRBV3-1/TRBV3-2
size: .
CDR3: CASSQSGGIEAFF
DNA: TGTGCCAGCAGCCAAAGCGGAGGAATTGAGGCTTTCTTT

J: TRBJ1-5
D: .
V: TRBV19
size: .
CDR3: CASSIWRSNQPQHF
DNA: TGTGCCAGTAGTATCTGGAGAAGCAATCAGCCCCAGCATTTT

J: TRBJ2-5
D: TRBD1
V: TRBV7-9
size: .
CDR3: CASSWDRAQETQYF
DNA: TGTGCCAGCAGCTGGGACAGGGCTCAAGAGACCCAGTACTTC

J: TRBJ1-2
D: TRBD1
V: TRBV7-3
size: .
CDR3: CASSEQGGVRYGYTF
DNA: TGTGCCAGCAGCGAACAGGGGGGTGTCCGTTATGGCTACACCTTC

J: TRBJ2-1
D: .
V: TRBV2
size: .
CDR3: CASSVGQTSGNEQFF
DNA: TGTGCCAGCAGTGTAGGACAGACCTCTGGGAATGAGCAGTTCTTC

J: TRBJ1-4
D: TRBD1
V: TRBV5-1
size: once
CDR3: CASRLGQAEKLFF
DNA: TGCGCCAGCAGACTAGGACAGGCCGAAAAACTGTTTTTT

J: TRBJ1-2
D: .
V: TRBV5-1
size: .
CDR3: CASSWAHEYGYTF
DNA: TGCGCCAGCAGCTGGGCCCATGAGTATGGCTACACCTTC

J: TRBJ1-2
D: .
V: TRBV7-2
size: .
CDR3: CASSLSINYGYTF
DNA: TGTGCCAGCAGCTTATCCATTAACTATGGCTACACCTTC

J: TRBJ2-7
D: .
V: TRBV5-1
size: .
CDR3: CASSLRQGLYEQYF
DNA: TGCGCCAGCAGCTTGCGGCAGGGGTTGTACGAGCAGTACTTC

J: TRBJ2-2
D: .
V: TRBV5-6
size: .
CDR3: CASSLSVVTNTGELFF
DNA: TGTGCCAGCAGTCTCAGTGTGGTAACGAACACCGGGGAGCTGTTTTTT

J: TRBJ1-3
D: .
V: TRBV2
size: .
CDR3: CASRGGNTIYF
DNA: TGTGCCAGCCGGGGGGGAAACACCATATATTTT

J: TRBJ2-7
D: .
V: TRBV28
size: .
CDR3: CASSLLQGINEQYF
DNA: TGTGCCAGCAGTTTATTACAGGGCATAAACGAGCAGTACTTC

J: TRBJ2-7
D: .
V: TRBV4-1
size: .
CDR3: CASSQATSYSYEQYF
DNA: TGCGCCAGCAGCCAAGCAACTAGCTACTCCTACGAGCAGTACTTC

J: TRBJ2-2
D: .
V: TRBV5-1
size: .
CDR3: CASRGQFRNTGELFF
DNA: TGCGCCAGCAGAGGACAGTTCCGAAACACCGGGGAGCTGTTTTTT

J: TRBJ2-2
D: TRBD1
V: TRBV28
size: .
CDR3: CAALGGTGTTGELFF
DNA: TGTGCCGCTCTGGGGGGGACAGGGACGACCGGGGAGCTGTTTTTT

J: TRBJ1-5
D: TRBD1
V: TRBV30
size: .
CDR3: CAWSGDRHQPQHF
DNA: TGTGCCTGGAGTGGGGACAGACATCAGCCCCAGCATTTT

J: TRBJ1-6
D: .
V: TRBV9
size: .
CDR3: CASSVDGGDSPLHF
DNA: TGTGCCAGCAGCGTAGATGGCGGGGATTCACCCCTCCACTTT

J: TRBJ2-2
D: TRBD2
V: TRBV18
size: .
CDR3: CASSPSGGNTGELFF
DNA: TGTGCCAGCTCCCCTAGCGGGGGGAACACCGGGGAGCTGTTTTTT

J: TRBJ2-1
D: .
V: TRBV3-1/TRBV3-2
size: .
CDR3: CASSQDRGERRPNPYNEQFF
DNA: TGTGCCAGCAGCCAAGATCGAGGCGAGCGCCGGCCGAACCCCTACAATGAGCAGTTCTTC

J: TRBJ1-1
D: .
V: TRBV7-2
size: once
CDR3: CASSLMNFGTSVNTEAFF
DNA: TGTGCCAGCAGCTTAATGAATTTTGGGACATCGGTGAACACTGAAGCTTTCTTT

J: TRBJ2-1
D: .
V: TRBV5-8
size: few
CDR3: CASSLGSSYNEQFF
DNA: TGTGCCAGCAGCTTGGGTAGCTCCTACAATGAGCAGTTCTTC

J: TRBJ2-7
D: TRBD1
V: TRBV12-3/TRBV12-4
size: .
CDR3: CASSYRGYEQYF
DNA: TGTGCCAGCAGTTACAGGGGTTACGAGCAGTACTTC

J: TRBJ2-1
D: .
V: TRBV6-1
size: .
CDR3: CASSEMRGNNEQFF
DNA: TGTGCCAGCAGTGAAATGCGGGGTAACAATGAGCAGTTCTTC

J: TRBJ2-1
D: .
V: TRBV5-4
size: .
CDR3: CASSSGGNTNYNEQFF
DNA: TGTGCCAGCAGCTCTGGGGGGAATACGAACTACAATGAGCAGTTCTTC

J: TRBJ2-7
D: .
V: TRBV15
size: .
CDR3: CATSRGGSTNEQYF
DNA: TGTGCCACCAGCAGAGGAGGGAGTACCAACGAGCAGTACTTC

J: TRBJ2-1
D: .
V: TRBV3-1/TRBV3-2
size: few
CDR3: CASSQTDSYNEQFF
DNA: TGTGCCAGCAGCCAGACCGACAGCTACAATGAGCAGTTCTTC

J: TRBJ1-2
D: TRBD1
V: TRBV5-1
size: .
CDR3: CASSYSGGADYGYTF
DNA: TGCGCCAGCAGCTATTCAGGGGGCGCGGACTATGGCTACACCTTC

J: TRBJ2-1
D: .
V: TRBV14
size: .
CDR3: CASSQVWTSSYNEQFF
DNA: TGTGCCAGCAGCCAAGTCTGGACATCTTCCTACAATGAGCAGTTCTTC

J: TRBJ2-1
D: .
V: TRBV9
size: .
CDR3: CASSARGVQTGEQFF
DNA: TGTGCCAGCAGCGCCAGGGGTGTACAGACAGGTGAGCAGTTCTTC